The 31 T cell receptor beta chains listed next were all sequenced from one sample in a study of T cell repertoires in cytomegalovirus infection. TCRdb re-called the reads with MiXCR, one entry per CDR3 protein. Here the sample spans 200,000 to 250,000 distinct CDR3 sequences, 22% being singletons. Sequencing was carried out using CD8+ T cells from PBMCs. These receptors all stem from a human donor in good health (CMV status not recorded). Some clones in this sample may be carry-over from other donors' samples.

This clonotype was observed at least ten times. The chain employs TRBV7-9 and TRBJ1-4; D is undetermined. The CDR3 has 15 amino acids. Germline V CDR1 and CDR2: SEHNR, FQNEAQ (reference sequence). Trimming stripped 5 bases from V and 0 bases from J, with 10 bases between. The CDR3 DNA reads TGTGCCAGCAGCGGACGGACCGCAACTAATGAAAAACTGTTTTTT. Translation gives CASSGRTATNEKLFF.

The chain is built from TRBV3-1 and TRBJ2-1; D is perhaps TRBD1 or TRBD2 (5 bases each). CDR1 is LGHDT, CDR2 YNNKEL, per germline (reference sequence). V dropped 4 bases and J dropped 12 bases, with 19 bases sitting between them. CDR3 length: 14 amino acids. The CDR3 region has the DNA TGTGCCAGCAGCCCTTCGCTATACCGGGACGGGCAGTTCTTC. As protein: CASSPSLYRDGQFF.

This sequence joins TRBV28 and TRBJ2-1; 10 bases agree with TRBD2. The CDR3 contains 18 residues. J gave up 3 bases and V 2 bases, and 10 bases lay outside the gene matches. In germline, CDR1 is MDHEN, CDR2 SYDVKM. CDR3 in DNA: TGTGCCAGCAGTTTAACCCACAGCGGGGGGGCTAACTACAATGAGCAGTTCTTC. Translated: CASSLTHSGGANYNEQFF. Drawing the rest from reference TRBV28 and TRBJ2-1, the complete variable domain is DVKVTQSSRYLVKRTGEKVFLECVQDMDHENMFWYRQDPGLGLRLIYFSYDVKMKEKGDIPEGYSVSREKKERFSLILESASTNQTSMYLCASSLTHSGGANYNEQFFGPGTRLTVL.

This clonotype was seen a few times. The CDR3 DNA reads TGCGCCACCGGGACTAGCGGGGGATACGAGCAGTACTTC. Protein sequence: CATGTSGGYEQYF. The J gene is TRBJ2-7, the V gene TRBV10-2; 14 bases line up with TRBD2. With V trimmed by 10 bases and J by 4 bases, 3 bases remained unmatched. Germline values: CDR1 WSHSY, CDR2 SAAADI. The CDR3 contains 13 residues.

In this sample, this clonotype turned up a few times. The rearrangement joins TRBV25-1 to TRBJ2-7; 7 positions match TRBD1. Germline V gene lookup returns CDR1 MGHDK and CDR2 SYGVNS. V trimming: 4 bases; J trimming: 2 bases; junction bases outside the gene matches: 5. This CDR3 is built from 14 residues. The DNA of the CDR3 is TGTGCCAGCAGTGGACTTGGGACAGCCTACGAGCAGTACTTC. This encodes CASSGLGTAYEQYF.

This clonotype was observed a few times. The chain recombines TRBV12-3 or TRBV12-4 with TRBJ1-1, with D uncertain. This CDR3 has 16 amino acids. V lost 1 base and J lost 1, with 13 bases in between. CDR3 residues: CASSLEWLKGNTEAFF. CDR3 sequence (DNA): TGTGCCAGCAGTTTAGAATGGCTGAAGGGGAACACTGAAGCTTTCTTT.

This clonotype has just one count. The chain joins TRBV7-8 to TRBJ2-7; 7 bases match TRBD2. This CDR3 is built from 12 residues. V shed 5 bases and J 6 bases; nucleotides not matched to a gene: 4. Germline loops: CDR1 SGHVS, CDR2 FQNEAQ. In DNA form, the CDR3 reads TGTGCCAGCAGCCCCCCGGGGGGCGAGCAGTACTTC. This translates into CASSPPGGEQYF.

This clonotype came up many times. In DNA form, the CDR3 reads TGTGCCAGCAGCTCGTTAGAGGCAGGGCGCGGACACGAGCAGTACTTC. This gives the protein CASSSLEAGRGHEQYF. The gene calls are TRBV7-2 and TRBJ2-7; TRBD1 is a possible D gene (5 bases). Between the trimmed V and J ends, which lost 4 bases and 5 bases, there was a span of 21 bases. The germline gives CDR1 SGHTA, CDR2 FQGNSA. The CDR3 runs to 16 residues.

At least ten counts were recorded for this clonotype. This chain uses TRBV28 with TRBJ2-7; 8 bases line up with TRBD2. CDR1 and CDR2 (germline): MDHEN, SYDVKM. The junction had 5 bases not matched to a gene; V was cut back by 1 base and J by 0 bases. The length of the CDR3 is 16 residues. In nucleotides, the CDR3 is TGTGCCAGCAGTTTATTCCCGGGAGGGGGCTCCTACGAGCAGTACTTC. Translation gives CASSLFPGGGSYEQYF.

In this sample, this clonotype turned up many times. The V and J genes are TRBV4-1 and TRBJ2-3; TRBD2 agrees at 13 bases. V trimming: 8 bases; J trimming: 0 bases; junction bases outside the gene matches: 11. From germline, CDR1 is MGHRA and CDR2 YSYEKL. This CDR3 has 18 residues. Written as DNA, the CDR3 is TGCGCCAGCTTCGGACCGGGACTAGCGGGGCGTAGCACAGATACGCAGTATTTT. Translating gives CASFGPGLAGRSTDTQYF.

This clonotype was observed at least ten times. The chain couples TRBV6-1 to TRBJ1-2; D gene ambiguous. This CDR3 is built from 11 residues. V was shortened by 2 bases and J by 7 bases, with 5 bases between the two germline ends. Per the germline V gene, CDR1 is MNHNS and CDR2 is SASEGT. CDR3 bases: TGTGCCAGCAGTGAACTGGGTGGCTACACCTTC. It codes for CASSELGGYTF.

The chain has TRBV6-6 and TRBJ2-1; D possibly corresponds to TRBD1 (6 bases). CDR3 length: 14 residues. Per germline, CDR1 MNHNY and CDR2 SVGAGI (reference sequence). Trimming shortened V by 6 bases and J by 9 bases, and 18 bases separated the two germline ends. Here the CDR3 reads CASREGTGLSEQFF. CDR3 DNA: TGTGCCAGCAGGGAAGGAACAGGGTTAAGTGAGCAGTTCTTC.

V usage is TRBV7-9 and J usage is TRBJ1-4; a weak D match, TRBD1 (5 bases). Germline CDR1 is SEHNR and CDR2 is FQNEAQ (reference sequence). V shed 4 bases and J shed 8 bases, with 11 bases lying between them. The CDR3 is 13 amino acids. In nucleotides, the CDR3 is TGTGCCAGCAGCTACGGGACCCTAGAAAAACTGTTTTTT. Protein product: CASSYGTLEKLFF.

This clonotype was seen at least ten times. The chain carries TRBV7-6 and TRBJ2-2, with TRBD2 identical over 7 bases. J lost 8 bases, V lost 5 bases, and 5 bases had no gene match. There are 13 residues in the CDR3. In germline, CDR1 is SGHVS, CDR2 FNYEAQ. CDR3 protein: CASSATGGGELFF. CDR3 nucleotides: TGTGCCAGCAGCGCTACCGGGGGGGGGGAGCTGTTTTTT.

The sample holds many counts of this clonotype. The CDR3 DNA is TGTGCCAGCTTTAAGGGAATATGGTTCTTC. As protein: CASFKGIWFF. The chain combines TRBV12-3 or TRBV12-4 with TRBJ2-1; D unclear. The CDR3 is 10 amino acids. V was trimmed by 8 bases and J by 15 bases, leaving 14 bases between them.

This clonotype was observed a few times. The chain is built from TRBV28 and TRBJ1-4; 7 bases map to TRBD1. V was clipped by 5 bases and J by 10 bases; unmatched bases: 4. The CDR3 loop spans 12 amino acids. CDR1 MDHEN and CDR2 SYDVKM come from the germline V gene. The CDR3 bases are TGTGCCAGCAGTAGTTACAGGGGAAAACTGTTTTTT. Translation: CASSSYRGKLFF.

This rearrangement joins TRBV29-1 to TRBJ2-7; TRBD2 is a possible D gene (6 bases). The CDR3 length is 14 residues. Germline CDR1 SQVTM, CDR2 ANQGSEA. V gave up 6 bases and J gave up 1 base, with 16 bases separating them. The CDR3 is CSVSGVEASYEQYF. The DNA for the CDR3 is TGCAGCGTCTCGGGGGTAGAAGCTTCCTACGAGCAGTACTTC.

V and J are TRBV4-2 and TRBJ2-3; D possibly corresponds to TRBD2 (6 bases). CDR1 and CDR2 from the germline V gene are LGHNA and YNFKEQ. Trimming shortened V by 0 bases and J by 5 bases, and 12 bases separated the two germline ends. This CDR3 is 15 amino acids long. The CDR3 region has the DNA TGTGCCAGCAGCCAAGAGCGGGGACTCCAAGATACGCAGTATTTT. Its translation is CASSQERGLQDTQYF.

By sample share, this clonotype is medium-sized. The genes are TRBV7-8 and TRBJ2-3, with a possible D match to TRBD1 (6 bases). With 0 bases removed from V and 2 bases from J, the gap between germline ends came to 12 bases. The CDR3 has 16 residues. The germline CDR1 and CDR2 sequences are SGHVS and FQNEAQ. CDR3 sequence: CASSLASTGNTDTQYF. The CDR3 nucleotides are TGTGCCAGCAGCTTAGCGTCTACAGGGAACACAGATACGCAGTATTTT.

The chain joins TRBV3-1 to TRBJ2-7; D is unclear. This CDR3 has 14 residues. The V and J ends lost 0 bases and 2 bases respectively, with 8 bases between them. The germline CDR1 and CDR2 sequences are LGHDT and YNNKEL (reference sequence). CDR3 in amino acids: CASSQDQTTYEQYF. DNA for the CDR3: TGTGCCAGCAGCCAAGACCAGACGACCTACGAGCAGTACTTC.

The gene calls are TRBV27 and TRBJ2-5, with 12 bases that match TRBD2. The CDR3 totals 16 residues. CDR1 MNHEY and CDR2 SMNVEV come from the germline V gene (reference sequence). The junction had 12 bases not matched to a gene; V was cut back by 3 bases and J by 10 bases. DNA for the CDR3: TGTGCCAGCAGTTTTCGACTAGCGGGGGCGGTGGGGGACCAGTACTTC. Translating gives CASSFRLAGAVGDQYF.

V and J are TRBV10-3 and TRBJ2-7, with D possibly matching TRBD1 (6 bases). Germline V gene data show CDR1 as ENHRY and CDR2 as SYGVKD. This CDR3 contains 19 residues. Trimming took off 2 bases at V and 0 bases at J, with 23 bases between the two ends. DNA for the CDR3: TGTGCCATCAGTGAGCCACCCCAGTTCCAGGGGTTACGCTCCTACGAGCAGTACTTC. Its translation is CAISEPPQFQGLRSYEQYF.

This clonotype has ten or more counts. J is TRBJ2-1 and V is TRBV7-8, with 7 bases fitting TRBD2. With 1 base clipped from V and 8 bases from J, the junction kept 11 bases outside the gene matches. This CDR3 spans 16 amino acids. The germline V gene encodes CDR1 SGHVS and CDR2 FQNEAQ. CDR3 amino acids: CASSLVTAGVQDEQFF. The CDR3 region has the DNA TGTGCCAGCAGCTTAGTTACGGCGGGGGTCCAGGATGAGCAGTTCTTC.

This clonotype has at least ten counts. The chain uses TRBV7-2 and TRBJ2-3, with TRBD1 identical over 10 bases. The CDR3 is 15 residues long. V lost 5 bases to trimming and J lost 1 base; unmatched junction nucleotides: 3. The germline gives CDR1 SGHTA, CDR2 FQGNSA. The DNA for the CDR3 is TGTGCCAGCAGCCCCGGACAGGGGGGCACAGATACGCAGTATTTT. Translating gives CASSPGQGGTDTQYF.

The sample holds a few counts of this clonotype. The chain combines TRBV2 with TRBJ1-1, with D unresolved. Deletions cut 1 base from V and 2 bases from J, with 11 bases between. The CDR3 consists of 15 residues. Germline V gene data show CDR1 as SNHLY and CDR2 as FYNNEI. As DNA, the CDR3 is TGTGCCAGCAGTGAAGGACTGCGGGGTAACACTGAAGCTTTCTTT. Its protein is CASSEGLRGNTEAFF.

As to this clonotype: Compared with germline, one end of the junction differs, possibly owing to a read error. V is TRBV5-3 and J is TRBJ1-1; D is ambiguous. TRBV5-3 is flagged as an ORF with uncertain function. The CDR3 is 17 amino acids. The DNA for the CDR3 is TGTGCCAGCAGCTTCGGAGATCGGCTACCTCGGAACACTGAAGCTTTCTTT. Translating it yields CASSFGDRLPRNTEAFF.

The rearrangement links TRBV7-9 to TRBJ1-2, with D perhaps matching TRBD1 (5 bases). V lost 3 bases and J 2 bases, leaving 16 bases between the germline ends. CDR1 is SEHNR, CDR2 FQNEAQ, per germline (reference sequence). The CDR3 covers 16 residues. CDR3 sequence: CASSLAPLGENYGYTF. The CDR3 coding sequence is TGTGCCAGCAGCTTGGCCCCCCTGGGGGAAAACTATGGCTACACCTTC.

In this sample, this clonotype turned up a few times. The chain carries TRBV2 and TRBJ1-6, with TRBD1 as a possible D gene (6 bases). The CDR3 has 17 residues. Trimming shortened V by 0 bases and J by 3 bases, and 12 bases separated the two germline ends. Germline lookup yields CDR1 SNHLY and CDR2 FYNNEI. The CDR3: CASSEAGGSVYNSPLHF. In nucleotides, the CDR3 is TGTGCCAGCAGTGAAGCCGGGGGCTCCGTCTATAATTCACCCCTCCACTTT.

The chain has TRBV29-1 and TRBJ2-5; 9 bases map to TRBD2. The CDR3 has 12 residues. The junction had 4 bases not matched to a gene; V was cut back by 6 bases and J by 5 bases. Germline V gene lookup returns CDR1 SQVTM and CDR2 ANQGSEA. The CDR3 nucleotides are TGCAGCGTCGGACTAGCGAGGGAGACCCAGTACTTC. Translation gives CSVGLARETQYF.

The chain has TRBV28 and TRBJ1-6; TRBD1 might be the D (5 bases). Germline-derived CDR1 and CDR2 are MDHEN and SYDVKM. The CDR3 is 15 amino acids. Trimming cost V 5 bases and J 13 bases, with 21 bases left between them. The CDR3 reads CASSPFGTRGVPLHF. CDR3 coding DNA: TGTGCCAGCAGTCCATTTGGGACTCGGGGGGTCCCCCTCCACTTT.

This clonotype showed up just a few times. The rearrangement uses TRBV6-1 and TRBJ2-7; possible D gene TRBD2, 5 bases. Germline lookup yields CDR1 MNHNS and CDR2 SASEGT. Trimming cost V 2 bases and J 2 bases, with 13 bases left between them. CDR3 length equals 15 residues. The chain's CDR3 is CASSESTGFTYEQYF. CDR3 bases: TGTGCCAGCAGTGAAAGTACGGGGTTCACCTACGAGCAGTACTTC.